Ten or more counts support the clone carrying this TCR beta chain. Antigen specificity is unknown. Arm-PCR with iRepertoire HTBI primers amplified the CDR3 regions for these TCR beta libraries. TCRdb used MiXCR to reprocess the multiplex PCR reads, holding one entry per CDR3 protein. The data show about 540,000 distinct CDR3 sequences, about 13% seen once. This sample was taken from a study of regulatory T cells in long-lasting Graves disease. General observations from the study: TRBV28, TRBJ1-2 and TRBJ2-5 were favored in persistent disease.

Documented time point: newly diagnosed GD, antithyroid drugs for less than 3 months. Researchers made the TCR library from RNA that was extracted from PBMCs. A roughly 10-milliliter sample of peripheral blood was drawn into EDTA tubes. J gave up 2 bases and V 7 bases, and 5 bases lay outside the gene matches. The CDR3 runs 15 residues. Germline V lookup: CDR1 MNHEY, CDR2 SMNVEV (reference sequence). This same sample was also taken into another study, of T cells in Graves' hyperthyroidism and ophthalmopathy.

The origin of this receptor is a man in his thirties or forties with Graves disease. J is TRBJ2-1 and V is TRBV27; 10 positions match TRBD2. Sequenced material: peripheral blood mononuclear cells (PBMCs), taken at new diagnosis, from a patient treated with antithyroid drugs. CDR3 coding DNA: TGTGCCAGCATGGTAGCGGGAGGCCCCTACAATGAGCAGTTCTTC. This translates into CASMVAGGPYNEQFF.